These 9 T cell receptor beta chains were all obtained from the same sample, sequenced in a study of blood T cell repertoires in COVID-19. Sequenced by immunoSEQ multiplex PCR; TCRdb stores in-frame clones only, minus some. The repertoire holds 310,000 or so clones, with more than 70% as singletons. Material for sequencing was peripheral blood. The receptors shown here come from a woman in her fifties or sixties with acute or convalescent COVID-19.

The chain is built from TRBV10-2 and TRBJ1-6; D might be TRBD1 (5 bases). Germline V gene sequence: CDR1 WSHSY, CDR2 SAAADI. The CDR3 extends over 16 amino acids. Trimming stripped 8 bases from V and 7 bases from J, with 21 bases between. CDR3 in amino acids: CASFLRSTGLNSPLHF. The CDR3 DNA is TGCGCCAGCTTTTTGAGATCTACAGGCCTGAATTCACCCCTCCACTTT.

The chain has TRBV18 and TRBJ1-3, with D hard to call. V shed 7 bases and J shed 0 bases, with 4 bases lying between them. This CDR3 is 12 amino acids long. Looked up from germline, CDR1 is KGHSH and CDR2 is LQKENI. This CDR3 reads CASFLSGNTIYF. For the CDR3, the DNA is TGTGCCAGCTTCCTCTCTGGAAACACCATATATTTT.

CDR3 region: CASSVSRITEAFF. Written as DNA, the CDR3 is TGTGCCAGCAGCGTCTCGAGGATCACTGAAGCTTTCTTT. This sequence joins TRBV4-2 and TRBJ1-1, with no clear D. Germline V gene sequence: CDR1 LGHNA, CDR2 YNFKEQ. The CDR3 sequence is 13 residues long. The germline V and J ends were trimmed by 5 bases and 4 bases, with 11 bases remaining between them.

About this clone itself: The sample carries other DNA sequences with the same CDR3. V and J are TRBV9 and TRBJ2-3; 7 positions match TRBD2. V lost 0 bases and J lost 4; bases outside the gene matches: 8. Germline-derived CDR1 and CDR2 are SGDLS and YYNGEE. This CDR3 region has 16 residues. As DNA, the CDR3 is TGTGCCAGCAGCGTAGGACTAGCAGGAGGAGCAGATACGCAGTATTTT. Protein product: CASSVGLAGGADTQYF.

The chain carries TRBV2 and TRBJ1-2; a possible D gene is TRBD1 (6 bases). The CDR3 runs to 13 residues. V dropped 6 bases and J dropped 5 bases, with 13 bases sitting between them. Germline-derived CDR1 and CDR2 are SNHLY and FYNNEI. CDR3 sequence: CASRIGGEYGYTF. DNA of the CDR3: TGTGCCAGCAGGATAGGGGGGGAGTATGGCTACACCTTC.

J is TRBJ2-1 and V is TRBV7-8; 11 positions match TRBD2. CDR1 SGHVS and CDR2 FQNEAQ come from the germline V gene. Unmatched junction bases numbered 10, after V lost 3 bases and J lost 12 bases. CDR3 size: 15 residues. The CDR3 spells CASSLTFGLAGGQFF. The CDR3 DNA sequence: TGTGCCAGCAGCTTGACTTTTGGGCTAGCGGGAGGGCAGTTCTTC.

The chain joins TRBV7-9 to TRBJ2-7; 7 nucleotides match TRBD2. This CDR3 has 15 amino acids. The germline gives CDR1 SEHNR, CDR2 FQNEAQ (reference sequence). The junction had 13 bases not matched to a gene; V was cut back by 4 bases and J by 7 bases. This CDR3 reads CASSSATAGSWEQYF. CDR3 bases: TGTGCCAGCAGCTCGGCAACAGCGGGAAGTTGGGAGCAGTACTTC.

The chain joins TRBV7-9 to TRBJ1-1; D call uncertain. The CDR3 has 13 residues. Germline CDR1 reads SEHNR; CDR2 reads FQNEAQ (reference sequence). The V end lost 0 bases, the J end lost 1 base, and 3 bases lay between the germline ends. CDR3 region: CASSLAQNTEAFF. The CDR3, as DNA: TGTGCCAGCAGCTTAGCTCAGAACACTGAAGCTTTCTTT.

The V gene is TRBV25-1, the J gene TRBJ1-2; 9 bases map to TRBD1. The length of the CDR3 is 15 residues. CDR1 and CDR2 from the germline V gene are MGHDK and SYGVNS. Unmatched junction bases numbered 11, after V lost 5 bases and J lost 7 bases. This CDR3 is CASSPGTGRTPGYTF. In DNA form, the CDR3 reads TGTGCCAGCAGTCCAGGGACAGGGAGAACTCCTGGCTACACCTTC.